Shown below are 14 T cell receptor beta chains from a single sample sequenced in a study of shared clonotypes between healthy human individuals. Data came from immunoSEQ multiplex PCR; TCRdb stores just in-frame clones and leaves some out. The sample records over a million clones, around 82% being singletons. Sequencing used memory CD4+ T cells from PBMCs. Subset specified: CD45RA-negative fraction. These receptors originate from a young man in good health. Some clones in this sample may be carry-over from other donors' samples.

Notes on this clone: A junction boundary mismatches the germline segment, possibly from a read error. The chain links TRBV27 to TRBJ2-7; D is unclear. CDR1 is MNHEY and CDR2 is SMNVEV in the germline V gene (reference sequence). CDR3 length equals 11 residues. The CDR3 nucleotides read TGTGCCAGCAGTCCCTCCGACGAGCAGTACTTC. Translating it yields CASSPSDEQYF.

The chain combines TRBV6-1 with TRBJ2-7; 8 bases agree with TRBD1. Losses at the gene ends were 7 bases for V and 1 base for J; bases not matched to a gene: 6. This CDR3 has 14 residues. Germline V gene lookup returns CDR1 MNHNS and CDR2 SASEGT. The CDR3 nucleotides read TGTGCCAGCAATTTGGACAGGGTATCCTACGAGCAGTACTTC. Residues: CASNLDRVSYEQYF.

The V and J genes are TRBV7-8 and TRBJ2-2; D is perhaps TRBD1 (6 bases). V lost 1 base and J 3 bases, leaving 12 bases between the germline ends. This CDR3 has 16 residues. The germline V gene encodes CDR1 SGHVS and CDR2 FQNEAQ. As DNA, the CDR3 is TGTGCCAGCAGCTTAGATAGGGCAGGGGACACCGGGGAGCTGTTTTTT. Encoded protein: CASSLDRAGDTGELFF.

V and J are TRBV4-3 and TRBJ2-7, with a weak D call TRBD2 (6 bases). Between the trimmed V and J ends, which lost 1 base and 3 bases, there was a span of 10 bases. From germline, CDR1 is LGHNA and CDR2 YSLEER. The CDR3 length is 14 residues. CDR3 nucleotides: TGCGCCAGCAGCCAAGGGGGAGGTTACTACGAGCAGTACTTC. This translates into CASSQGGGYYEQYF.

CDR3 in DNA: TGTGCCAGCAGCTCGGGGGGGGGCGTTAAAAGTCAGCCCCAGCATTTT. Protein sequence: CASSSGGGVKSQPQHF. V is TRBV7-2 and J is TRBJ1-5; D possibly corresponds to TRBD1 (6 bases). Germline V gene lookup returns CDR1 SGHTA and CDR2 FQGNSA. Trimming stripped 4 bases from V and 6 bases from J, with 19 bases between. The CDR3 is 16 amino acids.

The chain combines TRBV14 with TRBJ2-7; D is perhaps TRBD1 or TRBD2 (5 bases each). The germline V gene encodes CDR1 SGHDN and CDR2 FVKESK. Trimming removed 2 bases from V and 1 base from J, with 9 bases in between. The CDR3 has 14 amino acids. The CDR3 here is CASSQRGWSYEQYF. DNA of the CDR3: TGTGCCAGCAGCCAACGGGGCTGGTCCTACGAGCAGTACTTC.

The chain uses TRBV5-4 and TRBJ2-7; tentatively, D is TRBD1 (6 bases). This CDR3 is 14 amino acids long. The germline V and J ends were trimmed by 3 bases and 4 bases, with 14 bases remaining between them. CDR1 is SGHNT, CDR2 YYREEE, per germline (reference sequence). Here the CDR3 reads CASSSGGTPYEQYF. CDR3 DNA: TGTGCCAGCAGCTCCGGTGGGACACCATACGAGCAGTACTTC.

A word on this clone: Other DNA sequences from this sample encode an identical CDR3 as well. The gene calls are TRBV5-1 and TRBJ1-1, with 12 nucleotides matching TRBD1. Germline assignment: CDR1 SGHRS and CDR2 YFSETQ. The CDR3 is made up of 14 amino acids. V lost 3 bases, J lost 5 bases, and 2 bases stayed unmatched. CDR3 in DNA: TGCGCCAGCAGCTCGGGACAGGGGGCAACTGAAGCTTTCTTT. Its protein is CASSSGQGATEAFF. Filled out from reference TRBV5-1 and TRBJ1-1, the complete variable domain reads KAGVTQTPRYLIKTRGQQVTLSCSPISGHRSVSWYQQTPGQGLQFLFEYFSETQRNKGNFPGRFSGRQFSNSRSEMNVSTLELGDSALYLCASSSGQGATEAFFGQGTRLTVV.

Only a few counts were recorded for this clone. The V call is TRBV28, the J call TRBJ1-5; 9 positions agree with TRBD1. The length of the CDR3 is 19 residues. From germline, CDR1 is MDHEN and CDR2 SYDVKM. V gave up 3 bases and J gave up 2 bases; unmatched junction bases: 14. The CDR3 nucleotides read TGTGCCAGCAGTTTTCCTTCCACCGGGACAGGGTATGGCAATCAGCCCCAGCATTTT. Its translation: CASSFPSTGTGYGNQPQHF. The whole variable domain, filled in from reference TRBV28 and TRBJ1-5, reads DVKVTQSSRYLVKRTGEKVFLECVQDMDHENMFWYRQDPGLGLRLIYFSYDVKMKEKGDIPEGYSVSREKKERFSLILESASTNQTSMYLCASSFPSTGTGYGNQPQHFGDGTRLSIL.

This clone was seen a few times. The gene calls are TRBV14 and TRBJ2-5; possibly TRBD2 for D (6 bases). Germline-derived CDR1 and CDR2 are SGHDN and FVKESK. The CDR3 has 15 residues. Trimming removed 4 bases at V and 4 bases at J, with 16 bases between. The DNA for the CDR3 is TGTGCCAGCAGCCCCATAAGGAGGGCCTTAGAGACCCAGTACTTC. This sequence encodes CASSPIRRALETQYF.

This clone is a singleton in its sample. The CDR3 DNA sequence: TGTGCCAGCAGTTTATCGGCTTGGGCGGGGGCCTACGAGCAGTACTTC. Amino acid sequence: CASSLSAWAGAYEQYF. V is TRBV27 and J is TRBJ2-7; TRBD2 agrees at 7 bases. Germline V gene sequence: CDR1 MNHEY, CDR2 SMNVEV (reference sequence). The CDR3 runs to 16 residues. With V trimmed by 0 bases and J by 2 bases, 7 bases remained unmatched.

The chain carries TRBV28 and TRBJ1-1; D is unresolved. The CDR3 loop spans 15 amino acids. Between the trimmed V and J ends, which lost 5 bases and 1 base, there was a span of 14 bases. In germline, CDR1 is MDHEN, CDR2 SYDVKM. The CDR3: CASSPPGRANTEAFF. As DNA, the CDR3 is TGTGCCAGCAGTCCCCCAGGAAGGGCGAACACTGAAGCTTTCTTT.

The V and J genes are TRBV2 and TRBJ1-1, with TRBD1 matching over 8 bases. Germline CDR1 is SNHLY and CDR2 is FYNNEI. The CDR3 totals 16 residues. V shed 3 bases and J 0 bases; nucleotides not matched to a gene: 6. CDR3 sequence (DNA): TGTGCCAGCAGTGATCAGGGGGCGAGGATGAACACTGAAGCTTTCTTT. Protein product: CASSDQGARMNTEAFF.

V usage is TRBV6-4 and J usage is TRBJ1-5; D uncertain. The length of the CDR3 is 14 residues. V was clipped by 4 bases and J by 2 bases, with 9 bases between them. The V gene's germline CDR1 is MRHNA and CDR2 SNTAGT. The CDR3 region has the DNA TGTGCCAGCAGTGCCTTCGATGGCAATCAGCCCCAGCATTTT. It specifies CASSAFDGNQPQHF.